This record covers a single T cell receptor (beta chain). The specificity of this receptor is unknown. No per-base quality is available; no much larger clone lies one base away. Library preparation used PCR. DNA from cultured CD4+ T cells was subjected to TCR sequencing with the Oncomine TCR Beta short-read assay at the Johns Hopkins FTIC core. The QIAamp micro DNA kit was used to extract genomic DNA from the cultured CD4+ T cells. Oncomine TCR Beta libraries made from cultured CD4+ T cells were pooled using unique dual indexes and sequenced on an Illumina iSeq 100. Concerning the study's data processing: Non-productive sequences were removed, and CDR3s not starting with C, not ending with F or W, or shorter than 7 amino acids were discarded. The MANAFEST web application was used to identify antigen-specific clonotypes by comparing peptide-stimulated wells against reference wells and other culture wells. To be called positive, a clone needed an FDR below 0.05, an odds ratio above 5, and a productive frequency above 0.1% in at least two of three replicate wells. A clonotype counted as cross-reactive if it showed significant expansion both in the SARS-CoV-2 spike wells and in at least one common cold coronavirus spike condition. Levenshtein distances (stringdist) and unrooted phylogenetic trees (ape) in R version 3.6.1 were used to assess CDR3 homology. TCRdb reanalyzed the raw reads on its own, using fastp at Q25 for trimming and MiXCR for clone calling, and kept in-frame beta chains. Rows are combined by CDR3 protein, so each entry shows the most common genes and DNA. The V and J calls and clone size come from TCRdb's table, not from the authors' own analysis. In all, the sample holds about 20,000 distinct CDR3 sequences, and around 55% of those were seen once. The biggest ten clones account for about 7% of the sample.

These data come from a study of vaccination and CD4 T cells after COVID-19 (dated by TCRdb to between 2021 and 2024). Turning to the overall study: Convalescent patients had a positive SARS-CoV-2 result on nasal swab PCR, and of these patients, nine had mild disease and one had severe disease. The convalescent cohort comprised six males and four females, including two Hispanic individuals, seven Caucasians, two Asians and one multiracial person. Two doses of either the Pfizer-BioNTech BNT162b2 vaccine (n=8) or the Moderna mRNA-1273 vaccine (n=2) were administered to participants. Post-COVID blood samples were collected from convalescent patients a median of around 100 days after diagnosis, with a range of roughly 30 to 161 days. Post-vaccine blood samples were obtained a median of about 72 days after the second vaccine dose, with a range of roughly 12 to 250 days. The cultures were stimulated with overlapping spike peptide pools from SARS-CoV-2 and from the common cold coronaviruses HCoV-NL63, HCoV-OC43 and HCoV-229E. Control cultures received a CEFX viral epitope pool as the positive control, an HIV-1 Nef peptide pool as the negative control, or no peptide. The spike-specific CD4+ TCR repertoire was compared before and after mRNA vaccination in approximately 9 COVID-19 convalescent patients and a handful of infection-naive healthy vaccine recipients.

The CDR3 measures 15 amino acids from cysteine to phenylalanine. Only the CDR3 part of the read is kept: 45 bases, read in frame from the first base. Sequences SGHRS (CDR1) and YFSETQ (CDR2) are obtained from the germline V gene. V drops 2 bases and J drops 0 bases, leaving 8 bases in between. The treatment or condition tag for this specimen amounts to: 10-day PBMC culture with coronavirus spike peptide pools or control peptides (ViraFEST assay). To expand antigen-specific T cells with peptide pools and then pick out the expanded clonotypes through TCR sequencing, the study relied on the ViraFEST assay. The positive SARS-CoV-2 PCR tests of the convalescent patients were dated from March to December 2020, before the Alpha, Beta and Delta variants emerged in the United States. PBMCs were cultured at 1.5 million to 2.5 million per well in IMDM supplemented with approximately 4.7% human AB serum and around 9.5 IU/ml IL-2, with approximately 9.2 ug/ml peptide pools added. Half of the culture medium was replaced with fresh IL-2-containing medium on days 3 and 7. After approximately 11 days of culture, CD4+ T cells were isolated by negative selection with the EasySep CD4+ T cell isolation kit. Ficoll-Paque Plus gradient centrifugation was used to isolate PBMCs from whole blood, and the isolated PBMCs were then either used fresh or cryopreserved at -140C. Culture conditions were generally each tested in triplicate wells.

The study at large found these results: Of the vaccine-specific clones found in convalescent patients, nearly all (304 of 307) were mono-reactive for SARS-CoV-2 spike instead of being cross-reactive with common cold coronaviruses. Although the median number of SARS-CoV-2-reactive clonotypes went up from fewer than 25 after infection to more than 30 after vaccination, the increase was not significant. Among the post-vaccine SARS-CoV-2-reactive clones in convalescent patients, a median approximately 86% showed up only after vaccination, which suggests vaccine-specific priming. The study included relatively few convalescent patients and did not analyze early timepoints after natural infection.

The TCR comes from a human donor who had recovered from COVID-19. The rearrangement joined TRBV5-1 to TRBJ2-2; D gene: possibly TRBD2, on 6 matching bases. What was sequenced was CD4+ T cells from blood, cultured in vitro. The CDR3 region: CASSLWGANTGELFF. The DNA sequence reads TGCGCCAGCAGCTTATGGGGGGCGAACACCGGGGAGCTGTTTTTT.